The 27 T cell receptor beta chains listed next were all sequenced from one sample in a study of patients and donors after allogeneic stem cell transplantation. TCRdb reprocessed the RT-PCR reads with MiXCR, giving one entry per CDR3 protein. In the table there are 4,000 to 5,000 distinct CDR3 sequences, approximately 16% of which are singletons. The sequenced sample was blood, either unsorted or a sorted T cell fraction (not recorded which). These receptors were collected from a human donor who was either an allogeneic HSCT recipient or a stem cell or donor lymphocyte infusion donor (not recorded which). It is not recorded whose cells these are; they may come from a transplant donor.

This clonotype occurred a few times. The chain combines TRBV6-5 with TRBJ2-2; the D gene is possibly TRBD1 (6 bases). This CDR3 contains 17 residues. Germline assignment: CDR1 MNHEY and CDR2 SVGAGI. V lost 8 bases to trimming and J lost 0 bases, with 19 bases between them. The CDR3 reads CASGLALDSANTGELFF. CDR3 nucleotides: TGTGCCAGCGGACTCGCTCTGGACAGTGCGAACACCGGGGAGCTGTTTTTT.

This clonotype appeared many times. The V and J genes are TRBV5-1 and TRBJ2-2; D not certain. This CDR3 is built from 13 residues. Trimming took off 0 bases at V and 3 bases at J, with 3 bases between the two ends. CDR1 and CDR2 from the germline V gene are SGHRS and YFSETQ. CDR3 protein: CASSLVDTGELFF. CDR3 nucleotide sequence: TGCGCCAGCAGCTTGGTGGACACCGGGGAGCTGTTTTTT.

The chain is built from TRBV7-9 and TRBJ1-3; perhaps TRBD1 as D (5 bases). CDR1 SEHNR and CDR2 FQNEAQ come from the germline V gene (reference sequence). V gave up 2 bases and J gave up 6 bases, with 11 bases separating them. The CDR3 has 14 residues. CDR3 protein: CASSLSGNLNTIYF. The CDR3 nucleotides read TGTGCCAGCAGCTTATCAGGGAATCTAAACACCATATATTTT.

This clonotype has a handful of counts. The V call is TRBV14, the J call TRBJ1-2; 8 nucleotides agree with TRBD1. Germline V gene lookup returns CDR1 SGHDN and CDR2 FVKESK. The CDR3 spans 16 residues. The trim removed 0 bases at V and 4 bases at J, leaving 7 bases unmatched. The DNA for the CDR3 is TGTGCCAGCAGCCAAGATGGGGCAGGGGGCTTCTATGGCTACACCTTC. Translation gives CASSQDGAGGFYGYTF.

CDR3: CATSRTTSTDTQYF. CDR3 sequence (DNA): TGTGCCACCAGCCGGACAACTAGCACAGATACGCAGTATTTT. This sequence joins TRBV24-1 and TRBJ2-3, with a weak D call TRBD1 (5 bases). CDR1 KGHDR and CDR2 SFDVKD come from the germline V gene. CDR3 length equals 14 residues. V was clipped by 7 bases and J by 0 bases, with 10 bases between them.

V is TRBV30 and J is TRBJ2-3; D might be TRBD1 (6 bases). V gave up 5 bases and J gave up 0 bases, with 12 bases separating them. CDR1 is GTSNPN and CDR2 is SVGIG in the germline V gene (reference sequence). This CDR3 has 14 amino acids. CDR3 coding DNA: TGTGCCTGGGGACAGAAACCTAGCACAGATACGCAGTATTTT. Residues: CAWGQKPSTDTQYF.

This clonotype was detected many times. This chain uses TRBV5-1 with TRBJ2-3; D gene uncertain. V shed 1 base and J shed 2 bases, with 2 bases lying between them. The CDR3 sequence is 12 residues long. The germline CDR1 and CDR2 sequences are SGHRS and YFSETQ. CDR3 amino acids: CASSLPTDTQYF. The CDR3 DNA is TGCGCCAGCAGCTTGCCCACAGATACGCAGTATTTT.

Only a few counts were recorded for this clonotype. V usage is TRBV11-3 and J usage is TRBJ2-6; D call uncertain. The germline CDR1 and CDR2 sequences are SGHNT and YENEEA. The V end lost 1 base, the J end lost 0 bases, and 7 bases lay between the germline ends. There are 16 residues in the CDR3. CDR3 in amino acids: CASSLAFLSGANVLTF. The CDR3, as DNA: TGTGCCAGCAGCTTAGCGTTCCTCTCTGGGGCCAACGTCCTGACTTTC.

V and J are TRBV4-1 and TRBJ2-5; 9 nucleotides line up with TRBD2. Germline lookup yields CDR1 MGHRA and CDR2 YSYEKL. There are 16 residues in the CDR3. J lost 4 bases, V lost 1 base, and 7 bases had no gene match. The CDR3 DNA reads as TGCGCCAGCAGCCAAGTCAGTAGCGGGAGTTTAGAGACCCAGTACTTC. It yields the protein CASSQVSSGSLETQYF.

This clonotype has just a few counts. The rearrangement uses TRBV12-3 or TRBV12-4 and TRBJ1-1; D is perhaps TRBD1 (5 bases). V dropped 6 bases and J dropped 0 bases, with 11 bases sitting between them. The CDR3 consists of 14 residues. The CDR3 is CASRFNRLNTEAFF. The CDR3 nucleotides are TGTGCCAGCAGGTTTAACAGGCTGAACACTGAAGCTTTCTTT.

In its sample, this clonotype was seen a few times. This sequence joins TRBV19 and TRBJ2-7; 12 nucleotides match TRBD2. CDR3 size: 15 residues. CDR1 is LNHDA, CDR2 SQIVND, per germline (reference sequence). The V gene end was trimmed by 3 bases and the J gene end by 6 bases; junction bases not matched to a gene: 6. The CDR3 loop is CASSIPLAGGSEQYF. For the CDR3, the DNA is TGTGCCAGTAGTATTCCACTAGCGGGAGGTAGCGAGCAGTACTTC.

This clonotype was recorded a few times. The chain couples TRBV18 to TRBJ1-1, with TRBD1 as a possible D gene (5 bases). Trimming removed 0 bases from V and 3 bases from J, with 26 bases in between. Germline values: CDR1 KGHSH, CDR2 LQKENI. CDR3 length equals 20 residues. In DNA form, the CDR3 reads TGTGCCAGCTCACCACCGGGGGGAATCTACGGAGGACGGAGATACACTGAAGCTTTCTTT. Residues: CASSPPGGIYGGRRYTEAFF.

This clonotype has at least ten counts. The rearrangement joins TRBV6-1 to TRBJ1-3; tentatively, D is TRBD1 (6 bases). The V gene's germline CDR1 is MNHNS and CDR2 SASEGT. The CDR3 has 15 residues. V dropped 4 bases and J dropped 7 bases, with 17 bases sitting between them. In nucleotides, the CDR3 is TGTGCCAGCAGTGGCTGGGGCAGGGGAAGGAACACCATATATTTT. It is translated as CASSGWGRGRNTIYF.

Many counts were recorded for this clonotype. V gene TRBV5-1 combines with J gene TRBJ2-7; maybe TRBD2 (6 bases). This CDR3 is 14 amino acids long. Germline CDR1 SGHRS, CDR2 YFSETQ. V was clipped by 0 bases and J by 5 bases, with 12 bases between them. The CDR3 coding sequence is TGCGCCAGCAGCTTGGGGAGGGTGTATCACGAGCAGTACTTC. Amino acid sequence: CASSLGRVYHEQYF.

Only a few counts were recorded for this clonotype. The chain's CDR3 is CASSLCRIGQGPEQYF. In DNA form, the CDR3 reads TGTGCCAGCAGCTTATGTAGGATTGGACAGGGCCCCGAGCAGTACTTC. V is TRBV7-9 and J is TRBJ2-7, with TRBD1 matching over 8 bases. V trimming: 2 bases; J trimming: 6 bases; junction bases outside the gene matches: 12. The CDR3 consists of 16 residues. Germline values: CDR1 SEHNR, CDR2 FQNEAQ (reference sequence).

CDR3 in amino acids: CASSLLMGRGEQYF. The DNA of the CDR3 is TGTGCCAGCAGCTTATTGATGGGCAGGGGCGAGCAGTACTTC. The V call is TRBV7-9, the J call TRBJ2-7; D might be TRBD1 (6 bases). Germline CDR1 reads SEHNR; CDR2 reads FQNEAQ (reference sequence). V was cut by 2 bases and J by 6 bases, with 14 bases left in between. The CDR3 loop spans 14 amino acids.

This chain uses TRBV27 with TRBJ1-4, with D possibly matching TRBD1 (5 bases). Germline V lookup: CDR1 MNHEY, CDR2 SMNVEV (reference sequence). There are 14 residues in the CDR3. Trimming took off 4 bases at V and 8 bases at J, with 14 bases between the two ends. Here the CDR3 DNA reads TGTGCCAGCAGTTGGTCAGGGCTAGACGAAAAACTGTTTTTT. The encoded protein is CASSWSGLDEKLFF.

This clonotype has a handful of counts. The V and J genes are TRBV28 and TRBJ2-6; TRBD1 aligns across 9 bases. This CDR3 has 17 amino acids. Germline CDR1 reads MDHEN; CDR2 reads SYDVKM. The V gene end was trimmed by 6 bases and the J gene end by 0 bases; junction bases not matched to a gene: 6. Written as DNA, the CDR3 is TGTGCCAGCAGAGCCGGGACAGGGATCTCTGGGGCCAACGTCCTGACTTTC. It encodes CASRAGTGISGANVLTF.

The rearrangement joins TRBV20-1 to TRBJ1-4, with D uncertain. The germline V and J ends were trimmed by 6 bases and 0 bases, with 11 bases remaining between them. The CDR3 consists of 14 residues. Germline CDR1 and CDR2: DFQATT and SNEGSKA (reference sequence). DNA of the CDR3: TGCAGTGCCCGCAGTTTTGCAACTAATGAAAAACTGTTTTTT. Protein: CSARSFATNEKLFF.

This clonotype was picked up a small number of times. The V call is TRBV20-1, the J call TRBJ1-3; 11 bases are shared with TRBD1. CDR1 is DFQATT and CDR2 is SNEGSKA in the germline V gene (reference sequence). Trimming took 1 base from V and 2 from J; bases not matched to a gene: 10. This CDR3 contains 18 residues. The CDR3 nucleotides are TGCAGTGCTAGAGCTCCTCCCGGGACAGGGGGAACTGGAAACACCATATATTTT. It translates to CSARAPPGTGGTGNTIYF.

V gene TRBV6-6 combines with J gene TRBJ1-2, with D possibly matching TRBD1 (5 bases). Germline assignment: CDR1 MNHNY and CDR2 SVGAGI (reference sequence). V lost 5 bases and J 8 bases, leaving 12 bases between the germline ends. The CDR3 runs 12 residues. CDR3 DNA sequence: TGTGCCAGCAGTACCAGGGTCTTAGGCTACACCTTC. This encodes CASSTRVLGYTF.

This rearrangement joins TRBV2 to TRBJ1-1, with D maybe TRBD1 (6 bases). The V and J ends lost 6 bases and 8 bases respectively, with 10 bases between them. In germline, CDR1 is SNHLY, CDR2 FYNNEI. The CDR3 totals 11 residues. CDR3 loop: CASRRQVEAFF. CDR3 nucleotides: TGTGCCAGCAGGCGACAGGTCGAAGCTTTCTTT.

This clonotype was counted ten times or more. The chain carries TRBV9 and TRBJ1-4; D remains ambiguous. Germline V gives CDR1 SGDLS, CDR2 YYNGEE. Deletions cut 4 bases from V and 5 bases from J, with 15 bases between. The CDR3 is made up of 15 amino acids. The CDR3 is CASSRNLGSNEKLFF. The CDR3 DNA is TGTGCCAGCAGCAGAAATTTAGGGTCCAATGAAAAACTGTTTTTT.

This clonotype was detected a few times. V usage is TRBV20-1 and J usage is TRBJ2-4, with TRBD2 matching 7 bases. This CDR3 region has 15 residues. V shed 3 bases and J 2 bases; nucleotides not matched to a gene: 7. Germline lookup yields CDR1 DFQATT and CDR2 SNEGSKA (reference sequence). Here the CDR3 DNA reads TGCAGTGCTAGTGAGCGGGGTGGATCCAAAAACATTCAGTACTTC. This codes for CSASERGGSKNIQYF.

This chain joins TRBV20-1 and TRBJ2-7; 7 positions agree with TRBD1. J gave up 4 bases and V 4 bases, and 4 bases lay outside the gene matches. Germline V gene sequence: CDR1 DFQATT, CDR2 SNEGSKA (reference sequence). There are 12 residues in the CDR3. The CDR3 reads CSAKFRGYEQYF. CDR3 DNA sequence: TGCAGTGCTAAGTTCAGGGGGTACGAGCAGTACTTC.

In the case of this clonotype: Given a much more abundant clone one base away, this may be a read error. This is likely a read error, given that the CDR3 carries no conserved phenylalanine or tryptophan at its end. CDR3 sequence reads: CASSKNTEAFL. The CDR3 region has the DNA TGTGCCAGCAGCAAGAACACTGAAGCTTTCTTG. This chain connects TRBV11-1 to TRBJ1-1; no clear D gene. Trimming pared 5 bases from V and 1 base from J, leaving 2 bases between. The CDR3 contains 11 residues. Germline CDR1 is SGHAT and CDR2 is FQDESV (reference sequence).

This clonotype has ten or more counts. This chain connects TRBV21-1 to TRBJ2-7; the D call in the table, TRBD2, was not verified against the DNA. TRBV21-1 corresponds to a pseudogene. This CDR3 contains 16 residues. CDR3 sequence: CASSRDYESYNYEQYF. The CDR3 DNA sequence: TGTGCCAGCAGCCGGGACTACGAATCCTACAACTACGAGCAGTACTTC.